This record covers a single TCR beta chain. Original data processing: Amplifying reference gene primers gave estimates of nucleated cell counts. Sequencing was performed with immunoSEQ multiplex PCR; in TCRdb, only in-frame clones are kept and a portion is missing. Clone size and the V and J calls come from that table; the DNA yielded D and trimming. The table lists around 82,000 clones, about 89% of them singletons. This sample was included in a study of blood T cell repertoires in COVID-19. The wider study: The United States, Italy and Spain were the sources of the acute and convalescent COVID-19 samples. PBMCs, B-cell-depleted T cells, or T cells were the source of the cDNA or gDNA that made up the material.

This TCR was recovered from a man aged 65 to 79 with active or convalescent COVID-19. The sequencing sample was made of peripheral blood.

The CDR3 sequence is CASIGQGNYNEQFF. As DNA, the CDR3 is TGTGCCAGCATCGGACAGGGCAACTACAATGAGCAGTTCTTC. This chain uses TRBV27 with TRBJ2-1; the match to TRBD1 covers 8 bases. The CDR3 runs to 14 residues. Germline CDR1 MNHEY, CDR2 SMNVEV (reference sequence). Germline trimming cut 7 bases from V and 3 bases from J; bases unmatched to any gene: 5.